The clone carrying this TCR beta chain was detected only a few times. Its antigen is not known. Germline values: CDR1 SEHNR, CDR2 FQNEAQ (reference sequence). The J segment lost 5 bases and the V segment lost 7 bases, leaving 9 bases of the junction unmatched. The CDR3 contains 14 residues. This specimen belongs to a study of T cells in Graves' hyperthyroidism and ophthalmopathy. Study-wide findings and caveats: The model anticipated ophthalmopathy a median around six months pre-onset. Within blood appeared most thyroid clonotypes that had expanded above 0.001.

Uncontrolled infection, other autoimmune disease, pregnancy or lactation disqualified patients from enrolment. Clinical symptoms, serum thyroxine, TRAb, thyroid ultrasound and orbital computed tomography established diagnosis. Amplification yielded TCR beta CDR3 regions, with RNA transcripts as the source. HTBI primers were used for first-round RT-PCR of the TCR CDR3. A single record per CDR3 protein comes from TCRdb applying MiXCR to the multiplex PCR reads. Of under 400,000 distinct CDR3 sequences in the sample, 15% to 20% were seen once. V gene TRBV7-9 combines with J gene TRBJ1-1; 8 nucleotides agree with TRBD1. The source of this sequence is a woman aged 50 to 65 with Graves' hyperthyroidism. Input material: blood. DNA of the CDR3: TGTGCCAGCATAGATACAGGGGGGATTACTGAAGCTTTCTTT. Translation: CASIDTGGITEAFF.